Included here is one T cell receptor (beta chain) sequence, with context. Generated by immunoSEQ multiplex PCR, the TCRdb table keeps only in-frame clones and is missing some. The sample carries fewer than 95,000 clones, 94% recorded once. V lost 3 bases and J lost 2; bases outside the gene matches: 7. The CDR3 loop spans 16 amino acids. Germline CDR1 is SEHNR and CDR2 is FQNEAQ (reference sequence). This specimen belongs to a study of technical replicates of blood from a handful of donors. Input material: T cells isolated from PBMCs. This receptor was taken from a human donor in good health. This sequence joins TRBV7-9 and TRBJ1-5, with TRBD1 matching 7 bases. In nucleotides, the CDR3 is TGTGCCAGCAGCTTGTTGCAGGGGGTTGGCAATCAGCCCCAGCATTTT. This sequence encodes CASSLLQGVGNQPQHF.